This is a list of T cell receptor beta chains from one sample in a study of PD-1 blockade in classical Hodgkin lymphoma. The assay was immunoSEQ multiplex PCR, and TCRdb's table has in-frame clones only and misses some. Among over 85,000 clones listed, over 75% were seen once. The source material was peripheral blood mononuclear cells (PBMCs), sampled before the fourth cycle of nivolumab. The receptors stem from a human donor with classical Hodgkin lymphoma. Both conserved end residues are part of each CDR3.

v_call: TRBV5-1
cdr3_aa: CASSHWTSGGYSGANVLTF

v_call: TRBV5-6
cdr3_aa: CASSLGGRETQYF

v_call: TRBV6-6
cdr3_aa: CASSYEGSSQPQHF

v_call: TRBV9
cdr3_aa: CASSVEGGLAVFTDTQYF

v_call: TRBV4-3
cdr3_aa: CASSQGAGAGANVLTF

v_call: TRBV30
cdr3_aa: CAWSVRWGQGGTADTQYF

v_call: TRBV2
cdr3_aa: CASSDGVGTEAFF

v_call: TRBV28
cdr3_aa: CASRRDTNQPQHF

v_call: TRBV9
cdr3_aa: CASSHRTGTGHTDTQYF

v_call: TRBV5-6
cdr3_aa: CASSLTSGVEKQYF

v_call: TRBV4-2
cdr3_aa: CASSQALPGGGDTQYF

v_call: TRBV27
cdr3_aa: CASGLNNSPLHF

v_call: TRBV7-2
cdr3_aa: CASSLPPPGTPPFF

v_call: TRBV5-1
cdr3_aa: CASSLGFQAGGCEQYF

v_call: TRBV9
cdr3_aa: CASSITGTQLNNEQFF

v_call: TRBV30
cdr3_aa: CAWSVQIGNQPQHF

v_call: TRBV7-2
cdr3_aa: CASSLGFYNSPLHF

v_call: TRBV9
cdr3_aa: CASSPMVGGKNEKLFF

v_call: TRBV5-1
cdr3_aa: CASSFNSAGGLSYEQYF

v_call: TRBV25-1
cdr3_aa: CASSGDTSVLYNEQFF

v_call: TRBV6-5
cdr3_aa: CASSYVGEGYTF

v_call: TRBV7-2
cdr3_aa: CASSLPGLALSGELFF

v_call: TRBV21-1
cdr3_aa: CASSPPNLVGQGPNTGELFF

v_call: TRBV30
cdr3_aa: CAWSVQIFWEQYF

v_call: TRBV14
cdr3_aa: CASSLQGAIVTDTQYF

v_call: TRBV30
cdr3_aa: CAWGGGSPLHF

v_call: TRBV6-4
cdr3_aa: CASSDSSARGRDTQYF

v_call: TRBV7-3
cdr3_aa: CASSPTTAVTNTEAFF

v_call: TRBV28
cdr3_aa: CANSQGGSYEQYF

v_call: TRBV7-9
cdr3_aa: CASSPEVLETQYF

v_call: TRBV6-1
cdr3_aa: CASRGRPSGANVLTF

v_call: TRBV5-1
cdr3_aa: CASSLGGGTGQLYEQYF

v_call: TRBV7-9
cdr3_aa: CASSGGALYNEQFF

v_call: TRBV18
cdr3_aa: CARRGRDTRTTNQPQHF

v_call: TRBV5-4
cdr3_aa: CASSLGAFGGPGNTIYF

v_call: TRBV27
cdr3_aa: CASSLIGGTSYNEQFF

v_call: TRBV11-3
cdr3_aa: CASSDRDSTDTQYF

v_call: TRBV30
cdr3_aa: CAWNPGTANTEAFF

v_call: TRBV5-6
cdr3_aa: CASSQETGFNEQFF

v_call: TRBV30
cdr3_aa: CAWSVRELMNTEAFF

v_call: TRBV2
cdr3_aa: CASRVDGNEKLFF

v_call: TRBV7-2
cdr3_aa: CASSEGQGAGYTF

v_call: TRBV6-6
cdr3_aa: CASSLGSQISGNTIYF

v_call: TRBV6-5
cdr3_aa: CASSYSQGARSPLHF

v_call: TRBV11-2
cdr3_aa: CASSLGVAGGLTEAFF

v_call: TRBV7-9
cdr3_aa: CASSLDRGVPYEQYF

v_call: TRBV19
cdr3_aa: CASSTPGLFYEQYF

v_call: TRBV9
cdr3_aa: CASSAAGDGYNYGYTF